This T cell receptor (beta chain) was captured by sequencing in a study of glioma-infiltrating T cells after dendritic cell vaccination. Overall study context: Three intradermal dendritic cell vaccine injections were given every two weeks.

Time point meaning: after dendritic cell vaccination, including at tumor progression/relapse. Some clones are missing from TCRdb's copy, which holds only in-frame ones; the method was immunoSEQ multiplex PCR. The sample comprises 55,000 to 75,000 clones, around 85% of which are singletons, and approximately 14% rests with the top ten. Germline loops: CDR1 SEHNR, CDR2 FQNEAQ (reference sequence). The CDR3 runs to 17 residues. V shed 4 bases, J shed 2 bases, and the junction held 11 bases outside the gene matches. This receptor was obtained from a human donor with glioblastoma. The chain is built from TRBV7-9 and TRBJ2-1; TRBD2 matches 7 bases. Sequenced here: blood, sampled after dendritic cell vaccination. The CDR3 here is CASSSRAGGTAYNEQFF. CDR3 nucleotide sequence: TGTGCCAGCAGCTCTCGTGCCGGGGGGACCGCCTACAATGAGCAGTTCTTC.